Each of the 12 T cell receptor beta chains below was sequenced from the same sample in a study of radiation and T cells in renal cell carcinoma. This table comes from immunoSEQ multiplex PCR, and its TCRdb copy is limited to in-frame clones, with some not included. The data contain about 170,000 clones, about 88% of them singletons. The time point is: blood 4 weeks post-SBRT, at nephrectomy. Sample treatment: 15 Gy SBRT to primary tumor, nephrectomy 4 weeks later. The sample consisted of blood, taken from a patient whose treatment included radiotherapy and nephrectomy. The receptors were gathered from a woman aged 45-65 years with renal cell carcinoma.

This clone was counted a single time. The CDR3 is CASSYGTSGTYEQYF. The CDR3 nucleotides are TGTGCCAGCAGTTACGGGACTAGCGGAACCTACGAGCAGTACTTC. The gene calls are TRBV6-5 and TRBJ2-7; 11 nucleotides align to TRBD2. This CDR3 has 15 amino acids. V gave up 2 bases and J gave up 2 bases; unmatched junction bases: 2. Germline V gene sequence: CDR1 MNHEY, CDR2 SVGAGI.

V gene TRBV29-1 combines with J gene TRBJ1-2; D is possibly TRBD1 (5 bases). CDR1 and CDR2 from the germline V gene are SQVTM and ANQGSEA. The V and J ends lost 1 base and 6 bases respectively, with 12 bases between them. There are 13 residues in the CDR3. CDR3 nucleotide sequence: TGCAGCGTTGAAGGGGGACGCGGAAATGGCTACACCTTC. Residues: CSVEGGRGNGYTF.

The chain has TRBV9 and TRBJ1-2; 8 nucleotides match TRBD1. Unmatched junction bases numbered 5, after V lost 3 bases and J lost 7 bases. The CDR3 is 13 residues long. Germline CDR1 and CDR2: SGDLS and YYNGEE. The DNA of the CDR3 is TGTGCCAGCAGCGCGGACAGGGTAGCTGGCTACACCTTC. Protein sequence: CASSADRVAGYTF. The complete variable domain, with remaining parts taken from reference TRBV9 and TRBJ1-2, reads DSGVTQTPKHLITATGQRVTLRCSPRSGDLSVYWYQQSLDQGLQFLIQYYNGEERAKGNILERFSAQQFPDLHSELNLSSLELGDSALYFCASSADRVAGYTFGSGTRLTVV.

CDR3 in DNA: TGTGCCAGTAGCCGACAGTCCGACACCGGGGAGCTGTTTTTT. Residues: CASSRQSDTGELFF. V and J are TRBV19 and TRBJ2-2; TRBD1 is a possible D gene (5 bases). Germline CDR1 LNHDA, CDR2 SQIVND (reference sequence). This CDR3 has 14 residues. V dropped 6 bases and J dropped 3 bases, with 11 bases sitting between them.

The gene calls are TRBV6-1 and TRBJ1-1; D is undetermined. There are 14 residues in the CDR3. Per germline, CDR1 MNHNS and CDR2 SASEGT. V was pared by 2 bases and J by 4 bases, with 11 bases between. Here the CDR3 reads CASSEQSLGTEAFF. The CDR3 DNA sequence: TGTGCCAGCAGTGAACAATCGCTGGGCACTGAAGCTTTCTTT.

V is TRBV4-3 and J is TRBJ2-5; possible D gene TRBD1, 6 bases. V was trimmed by 0 bases and J by 4 bases, leaving 15 bases between them. This CDR3 region has 16 residues. From germline, CDR1 is LGHNA and CDR2 YSLEER. CDR3 amino acids: CASSQEGVRGAETQYF. The CDR3 DNA follows: TGCGCCAGCAGCCAAGAAGGAGTCAGGGGTGCAGAGACCCAGTACTTC.

The J gene is TRBJ2-7, the V gene TRBV10-3, with 13 bases identical to TRBD2. CDR1 is ENHRY and CDR2 is SYGVKD in the germline V gene. With V trimmed by 11 bases and J by 2 bases, 9 bases remained unmatched. This CDR3 has 15 amino acids. DNA for the CDR3: TGTGCCGTCGGATCCGGGACTAGCGGGGCCTACGAGCAGTACTTC. It codes for CAVGSGTSGAYEQYF.

The V and J genes are TRBV28 and TRBJ2-7, with TRBD2 as a possible D gene (7 bases). Germline values: CDR1 MDHEN, CDR2 SYDVKM. This CDR3 has 16 amino acids. V lost 3 bases, J lost 0 bases, and 15 bases lay in between. CDR3 amino acids: CASSFSGGRTSYEQYF. The DNA for the CDR3 is TGTGCCAGCAGTTTCTCGGGGGGCCGCACCTCCTACGAGCAGTACTTC.

A single count supports this clone. The genes are TRBV19 and TRBJ1-1; possible D gene TRBD1, 6 bases. V was clipped by 4 bases and J by 0 bases, with 15 bases between them. Germline V gives CDR1 LNHDA, CDR2 SQIVND (reference sequence). The length of the CDR3 is 16 residues. The CDR3 sequence: CASSNLPGQLNTEAFF. The CDR3 DNA sequence: TGTGCCAGTAGTAACTTACCGGGACAACTGAACACTGAAGCTTTCTTT.

This clone has only a few counts. The sample contains more than one DNA sequence encoding this CDR3. The V and J genes are TRBV6-1 and TRBJ2-3; TRBD1 aligns across 10 bases. The CDR3 totals 15 residues. V shed 3 bases, J shed 1 base, and the junction held 1 base outside the gene matches. Germline V lookup: CDR1 MNHNS, CDR2 SASEGT. CDR3 bases: TGTGCCAGCAGTGAGGGGACAGGGGGCACAGATACGCAGTATTTT. Its translation: CASSEGTGGTDTQYF.

The chain carries TRBV5-1 and TRBJ1-4; D unclear. The V end was cut by 0 bases, the J end by 4 bases, with 10 bases between. Germline V gene sequence: CDR1 SGHRS, CDR2 YFSETQ. The CDR3 sequence is 15 residues long. In nucleotides, the CDR3 is TGCGCCAGCAGCTTGGGGGCATTAGGTAATGAAAAACTGTTTTTT. It encodes CASSLGALGNEKLFF.

This chain links TRBV7-2 with TRBJ1-3; tentative D call: TRBD1 (6 bases). CDR1 SGHTA and CDR2 FQGNSA come from the germline V gene. This CDR3 is 14 amino acids long. V lost 0 bases to trimming and J lost 6 bases, with 9 bases between them. CDR3 loop: CASSLAAGANTIYF. Written as DNA, the CDR3 is TGTGCCAGCAGCTTAGCGGCGGGGGCAAACACCATATATTTT. Supplemented by reference TRBV7-2 and TRBJ1-3, the full variable domain reads GAGVSQSPSNKVTEKGKDVELRCDPISGHTALYWYRQSLGQGLEFLIYFQGNSAPDKSGLPSDRFSAERTGGSVSTLTIQRTQQEDSAVYLCASSLAAGANTIYFGEGSWLTVV.